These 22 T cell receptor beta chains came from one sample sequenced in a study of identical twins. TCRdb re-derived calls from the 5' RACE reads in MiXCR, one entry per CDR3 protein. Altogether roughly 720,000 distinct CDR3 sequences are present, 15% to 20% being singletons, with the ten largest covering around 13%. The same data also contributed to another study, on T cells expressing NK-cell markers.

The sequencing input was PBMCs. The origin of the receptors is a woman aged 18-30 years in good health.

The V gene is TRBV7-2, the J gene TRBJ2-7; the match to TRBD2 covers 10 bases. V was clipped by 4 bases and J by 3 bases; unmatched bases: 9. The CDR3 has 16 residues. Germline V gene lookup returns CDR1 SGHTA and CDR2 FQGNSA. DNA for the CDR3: TGTGCCAGCAGCTCCAGGTGGCTAGCGGGAGTCTACGAGCAGTACTTC. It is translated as CASSSRWLAGVYEQYF.

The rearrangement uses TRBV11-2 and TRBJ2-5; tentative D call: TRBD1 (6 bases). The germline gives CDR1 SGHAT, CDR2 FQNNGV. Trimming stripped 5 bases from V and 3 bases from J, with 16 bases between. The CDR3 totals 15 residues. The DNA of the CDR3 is TGTGCCAGCAGCCAGCTGAAGGGACAAAAAGAGACCCAGTACTTC. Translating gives CASSQLKGQKETQYF.

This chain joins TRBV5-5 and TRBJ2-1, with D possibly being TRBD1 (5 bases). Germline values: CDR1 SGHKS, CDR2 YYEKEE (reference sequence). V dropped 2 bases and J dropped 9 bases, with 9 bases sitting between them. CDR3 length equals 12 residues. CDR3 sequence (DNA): TGTGCCAGCAGCTTTAGGGGAAGTGAGCAGTTCTTC. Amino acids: CASSFRGSEQFF.

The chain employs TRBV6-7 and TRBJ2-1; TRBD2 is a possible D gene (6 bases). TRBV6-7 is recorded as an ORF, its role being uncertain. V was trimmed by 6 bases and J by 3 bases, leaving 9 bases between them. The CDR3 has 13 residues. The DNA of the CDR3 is TGTGCCAGCAGGGGGGGTCTCTACAATGAGCAGTTCTTC. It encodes CASRGGLYNEQFF.

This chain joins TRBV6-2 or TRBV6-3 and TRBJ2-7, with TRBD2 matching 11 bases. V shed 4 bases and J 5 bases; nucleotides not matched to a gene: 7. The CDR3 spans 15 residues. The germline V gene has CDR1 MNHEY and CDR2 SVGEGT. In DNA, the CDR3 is TGTGCCAGCAGTTCGCCTAGCGGGAGGTTCAACGAGCAGTACTTC. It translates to CASSSPSGRFNEQYF.

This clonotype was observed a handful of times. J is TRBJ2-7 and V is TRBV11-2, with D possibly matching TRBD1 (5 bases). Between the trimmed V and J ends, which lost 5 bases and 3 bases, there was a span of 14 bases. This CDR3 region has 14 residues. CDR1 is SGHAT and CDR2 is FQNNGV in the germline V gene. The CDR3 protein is CASSPLRGSYEQYF. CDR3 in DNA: TGTGCCAGCAGCCCTCTTAGGGGAAGCTACGAGCAGTACTTC.

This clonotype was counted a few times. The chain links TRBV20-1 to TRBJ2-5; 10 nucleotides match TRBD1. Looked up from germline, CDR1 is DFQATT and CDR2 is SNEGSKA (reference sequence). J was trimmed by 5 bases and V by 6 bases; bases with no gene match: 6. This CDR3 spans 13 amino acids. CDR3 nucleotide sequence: TGCAGTGCCAACGACAGGGGGCGTGAGACCCAGTACTTC. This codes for CSANDRGRETQYF.

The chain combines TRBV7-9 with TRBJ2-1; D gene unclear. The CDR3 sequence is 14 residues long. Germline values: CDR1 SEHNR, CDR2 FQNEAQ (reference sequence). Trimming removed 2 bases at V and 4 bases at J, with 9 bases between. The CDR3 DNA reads TGTGCCAGCAGCTTATCCCCCGGGTACAATGAGCAGTTCTTC. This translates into CASSLSPGYNEQFF.

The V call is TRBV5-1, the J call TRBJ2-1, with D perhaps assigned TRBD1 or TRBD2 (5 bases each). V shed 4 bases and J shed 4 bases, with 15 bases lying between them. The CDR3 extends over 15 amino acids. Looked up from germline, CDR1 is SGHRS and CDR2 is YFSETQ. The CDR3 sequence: CASSPGTHPYNEQFF. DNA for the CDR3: TGCGCCAGCAGCCCCGGGACCCATCCGTACAATGAGCAGTTCTTC.

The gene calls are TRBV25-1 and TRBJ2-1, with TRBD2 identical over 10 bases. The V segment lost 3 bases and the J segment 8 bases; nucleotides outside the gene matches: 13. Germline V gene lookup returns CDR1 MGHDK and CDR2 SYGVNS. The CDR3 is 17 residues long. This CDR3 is CASSEYRTSGAMDEQFF. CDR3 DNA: TGTGCCAGCAGTGAGTACAGGACTAGCGGAGCAATGGATGAGCAGTTCTTC.

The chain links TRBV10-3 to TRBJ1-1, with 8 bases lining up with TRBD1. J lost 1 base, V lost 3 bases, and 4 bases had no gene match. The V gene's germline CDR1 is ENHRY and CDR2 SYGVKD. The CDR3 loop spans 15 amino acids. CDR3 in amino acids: CAISDAGTGNTEAFF. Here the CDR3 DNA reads TGTGCCATCAGTGACGCCGGGACAGGGAACACTGAAGCTTTCTTT.

This chain's CDR3 is CASSLGGTSTGELFF. The CDR3 DNA is TGCGCCAGCAGCTTGGGGGGCACCTCAACCGGGGAGCTGTTTTTT. The chain couples TRBV5-1 to TRBJ2-2; D may be TRBD1 (5 bases). There are 15 residues in the CDR3. V was clipped by 0 bases and J by 5 bases, with 11 bases between them. The germline gives CDR1 SGHRS, CDR2 YFSETQ.

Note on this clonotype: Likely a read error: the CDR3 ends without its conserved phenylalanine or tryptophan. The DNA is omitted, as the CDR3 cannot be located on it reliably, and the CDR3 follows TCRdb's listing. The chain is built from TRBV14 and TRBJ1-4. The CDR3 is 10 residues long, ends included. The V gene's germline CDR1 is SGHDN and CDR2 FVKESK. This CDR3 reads CASSPCGEVN.

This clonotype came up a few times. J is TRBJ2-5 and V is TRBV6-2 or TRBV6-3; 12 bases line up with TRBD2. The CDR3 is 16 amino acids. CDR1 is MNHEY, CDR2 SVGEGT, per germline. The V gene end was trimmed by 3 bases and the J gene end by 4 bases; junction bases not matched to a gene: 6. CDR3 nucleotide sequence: TGTGCCAGCAGTTATAGAGGACTAGCGGGGTCAGAGACCCAGTACTTC. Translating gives CASSYRGLAGSETQYF.

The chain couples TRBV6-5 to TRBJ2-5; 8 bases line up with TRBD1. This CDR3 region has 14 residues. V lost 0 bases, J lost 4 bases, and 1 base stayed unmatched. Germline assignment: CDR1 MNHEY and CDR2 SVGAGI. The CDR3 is CASSYSDRAETQYF. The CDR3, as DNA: TGTGCCAGCAGTTACTCGGACAGGGCAGAGACCCAGTACTTC.

DNA for the CDR3: TGTGCCAGCAAATGGGGGTTGGCTGAAGAGACCCAGTACTTC. This translates into CASKWGLAEETQYF. The rearrangement joins TRBV5-6 to TRBJ2-5, with D possibly being TRBD1 or TRBD2 (5 bases each). The CDR3 length is 14 residues. CDR1 is SGHDT and CDR2 is YYEEEE in the germline V gene. V was pared by 6 bases and J by 3 bases, with 15 bases between.

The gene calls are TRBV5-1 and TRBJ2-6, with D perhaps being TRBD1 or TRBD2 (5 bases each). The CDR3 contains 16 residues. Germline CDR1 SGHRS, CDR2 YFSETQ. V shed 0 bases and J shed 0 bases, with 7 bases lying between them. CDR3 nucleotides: TGCGCCAGCAGCTTGGGAGGGGCCTCTGGGGCCAACGTCCTGACTTTC. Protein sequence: CASSLGGASGANVLTF. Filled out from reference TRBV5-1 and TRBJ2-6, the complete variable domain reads KAGVTQTPRYLIKTRGQQVTLSCSPISGHRSVSWYQQTPGQGLQFLFEYFSETQRNKGNFPGRFSGRQFSNSRSEMNVSTLELGDSALYLCASSLGGASGANVLTFGAGSRLTVL.

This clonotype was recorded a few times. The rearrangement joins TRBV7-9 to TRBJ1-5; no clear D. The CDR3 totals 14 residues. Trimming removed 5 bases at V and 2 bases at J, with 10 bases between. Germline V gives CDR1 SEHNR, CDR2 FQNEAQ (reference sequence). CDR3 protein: CASSPKDGNQPQHF. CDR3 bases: TGTGCCAGCAGCCCTAAGGACGGCAATCAGCCCCAGCATTTT.

The CDR3 protein is CASRQESSYNEQFF. CDR3 in DNA: TGTGCCAGCAGACAGGAGAGCTCCTACAATGAGCAGTTCTTC. The chain combines TRBV12-3 or TRBV12-4 with TRBJ2-1; D may be TRBD1 (5 bases). The CDR3 covers 14 residues. V was pared by 6 bases and J by 0 bases, with 9 bases between.

The CDR3 region is CSARGLGGNQPQHF. The CDR3 DNA reads TGCAGTGCTAGAGGGTTGGGGGGCAATCAGCCCCAGCATTTT. The rearrangement links TRBV20-1 to TRBJ1-5; TRBD1 might be the D (5 bases). The germline V gene encodes CDR1 DFQATT and CDR2 SNEGSKA (reference sequence). V was shortened by 1 base and J by 2 bases, with 9 bases between the two germline ends. The CDR3 sequence is 14 residues long.

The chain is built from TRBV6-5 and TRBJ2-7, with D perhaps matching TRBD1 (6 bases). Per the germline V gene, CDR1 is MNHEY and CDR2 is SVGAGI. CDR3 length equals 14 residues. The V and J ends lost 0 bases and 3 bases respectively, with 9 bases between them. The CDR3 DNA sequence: TGTGCCAGCAGTTACTCCCGACAGGTCTACGAGCAGTACTTC. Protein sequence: CASSYSRQVYEQYF.

The CDR3 DNA reads TGCGCCAGCAGCTTCTCCGGGACACATAAAGCCAAAAACATTCAGTACTTC. This sequence encodes CASSFSGTHKAKNIQYF. The J gene is TRBJ2-4, the V gene TRBV5-1; possible D gene TRBD1, 6 bases. The length of the CDR3 is 17 residues. CDR1 and CDR2 (germline): SGHRS, YFSETQ. The V and J ends lost 2 bases and 0 bases respectively, with 15 bases between them.